This T cell receptor (beta chain) was identified in a study of blood T cell repertoires in COVID-19. Only in-frame clones appear in the TCRdb table, and some are missing; sequencing was by immunoSEQ multiplex PCR. The sample gives roughly 230,000 clones, more than 65% of which show up once; about 3.9% is in the top ten. Germline CDR1 reads MNHEY; CDR2 reads SVGAGI. Trimming left V 0 bases short and J 6 bases short, with 12 bases between. The CDR3 spans 14 residues. The chain recombines TRBV6-5 with TRBJ2-7, with D perhaps TRBD1 (5 bases). The sequenced sample consisted of peripheral blood. The sequence was collected from an elderly woman with acute or convalescent COVID-19. CDR3 in amino acids: CASSYSGLLLEQYF. The DNA of the CDR3 is TGTGCCAGCAGTTACTCGGGGCTGCTGCTCGAGCAGTACTTC.